One and the same sample provided the 5 T cell receptor beta chains below, sequenced in a study of T-cell memory formation after mild COVID-19. MiXCR, run by TCRdb on the 5' RACE reads, gives a single entry per CDR3 protein. Of over 300,000 distinct CDR3 sequences detected, about 20% appear once; the ten largest clones hold around 20%. Material for sequencing was PBMCs or a T cell subset sorted from them (not recorded which). These receptors originate from a man in his late teens or twenties who had mild COVID-19 (a few samples of this study predate the infection). Cell type and time point are not known.

This clonotype was observed a few times. This rearrangement joins TRBV7-9 to TRBJ1-4; D call uncertain. Deletions cut 1 base from V and 8 bases from J, with 11 bases between. The germline CDR1 and CDR2 sequences are SEHNR and FQNEAQ (reference sequence). The CDR3 runs to 14 residues. CDR3 protein: CASSLGSRLEKLFF. Written as DNA, the CDR3 is TGTGCCAGCAGCTTAGGATCCAGACTCGAAAAACTGTTTTTT.

The table lists this clonotype with a few counts. The genes are TRBV5-5 and TRBJ2-3; D might be TRBD2 (7 bases). Trimming left V 4 bases short and J 6 bases short, with 15 bases between. The germline V gene has CDR1 SGHKS and CDR2 YYEKEE (reference sequence). This CDR3 comprises 14 residues. The CDR3 region is CASSRDRGADTQYF. The CDR3 DNA reads as TGTGCCAGCAGCCGAGACCGGGGGGCGGATACGCAGTATTTT.

This clonotype has at least ten counts. The chain uses TRBV5-1 and TRBJ2-5; 9 nucleotides agree with TRBD2. The CDR3 is 16 amino acids. V was pared by 0 bases and J by 1 base, with 4 bases of the junction left unmatched. Germline CDR1 reads SGHRS; CDR2 reads YFSETQ. In DNA form, the CDR3 reads TGCGCCAGCAGCTTGGGCGGTAGCGGGGGCCAAGAGACCCAGTACTTC. It encodes CASSLGGSGGQETQYF.

The rearrangement links TRBV7-9 to TRBJ1-2; D unresolved. The germline CDR1 and CDR2 sequences are SEHNR and FQNEAQ (reference sequence). The CDR3 is made up of 17 amino acids. Trimming shortened V by 3 bases and J by 0 bases, and 17 bases separated the two germline ends. As DNA, the CDR3 is TGTGCCAGCAGCTTCCGGGAAGAAACTGAGCCTAACTATGGCTACACCTTC. It specifies CASSFREETEPNYGYTF.

This clonotype was seen more than once but under ten times. CDR3 nucleotides: TGTGCCAGCAGCTTATCAGGTGGCTCCCACGAGCAGTACGTC. As protein: CASSLSGGSHEQYV. V is TRBV7-2 and J is TRBJ2-7; D gene unclear. Per the germline V gene, CDR1 is SGHTA and CDR2 is FQGNSA. CDR3 size: 14 residues.